The 32 T cell receptor beta chains below come from one sample, sequenced in a study of T-cell memory formation after mild COVID-19. Via MiXCR, TCRdb re-called the 5' RACE reads, giving one row per CDR3 protein. Among some 250,000 distinct CDR3 sequences, approximately 18% were seen once, and the ten largest hold 20% to 25%. The sequenced material came from PBMCs or a T cell subset sorted from them (not recorded which). Receptors were obtained from a man in his late teens or twenties who had mild COVID-19 (a few samples of this study predate the infection). Cell type and time point are not known.

This clonotype was detected a few times. The V and J genes are TRBV7-9 and TRBJ2-5; 8 bases match TRBD1. Germline V gives CDR1 SEHNR, CDR2 FQNEAQ (reference sequence). With 5 bases clipped from V and 3 bases from J, the junction kept 8 bases outside the gene matches. This CDR3 has 15 residues. The CDR3 DNA follows: TGTGCCAGCAGCAAGACAGGGGATGGGGAAGAGACCCAGTACTTC. Translation: CASSKTGDGEETQYF.

Only a few counts were recorded for this clonotype. The rearrangement links TRBV12-3 or TRBV12-4 to TRBJ2-7; the D is unclear. Trimming cost V 3 bases and J 5 bases, with 8 bases left between them. This CDR3 is built from 12 residues. This chain's CDR3 is CASSLERNEQYF. CDR3 in DNA: TGTGCCAGCAGTTTGGAACGAAACGAGCAGTACTTC.

Only a few counts were recorded for this clonotype. The chain is built from TRBV4-3 and TRBJ2-5, with no clear D. In germline, CDR1 is LGHNA, CDR2 YSLEER. CDR3 length equals 13 residues. Trimming cost V 5 bases and J 7 bases, with 14 bases left between them. CDR3 coding DNA: TGCGCCAGCAGCGGCGAGGCCTGGGGGACCCAGTACTTC. Amino acids: CASSGEAWGTQYF.

DNA of the CDR3: TGCGCCAGCAGCCAAGATGGGGTATTAGGAAACACCATATATTTT. Amino acid sequence: CASSQDGVLGNTIYF. V gene TRBV4-1 combines with J gene TRBJ1-3; D remains ambiguous. The germline V and J ends were trimmed by 0 bases and 4 bases, with 10 bases remaining between them. The CDR3 loop spans 15 amino acids. The germline V gene has CDR1 MGHRA and CDR2 YSYEKL.

This clonotype has more than one count but fewer than ten. V and J are TRBV4-3 and TRBJ2-1; 8 bases match TRBD2. The length of the CDR3 is 14 residues. Germline loops: CDR1 LGHNA, CDR2 YSLEER. V lost 8 bases to trimming and J lost 10 bases; unmatched junction nucleotides: 13. CDR3 sequence (DNA): TGCGCCAGCGGAGCGGGGGCGCGCCTTGGGGAGCAGTTCTTC. Protein product: CASGAGARLGEQFF.

The chain employs TRBV7-6 and TRBJ2-2; D may be TRBD1 or TRBD2 (6 bases each). Looked up from germline, CDR1 is SGHVS and CDR2 is FNYEAQ. The V gene lost 1 base and the J gene lost 5 bases, with 14 bases spanning the gap. The CDR3 spans 16 residues. The CDR3 nucleotides read TGTGCCAGCAGCTTAGAGGGGGGCGGTTGGACCGGGGAGCTGTTTTTT. This sequence encodes CASSLEGGGWTGELFF.

This chain connects TRBV18 to TRBJ1-1, with unresolved D. V was trimmed by 2 bases and J by 4 bases, leaving 8 bases between them. This CDR3 has 13 residues. Germline V gene lookup returns CDR1 KGHSH and CDR2 LQKENI. In DNA, the CDR3 is TGTGCCAGCTCACCAAATCCCGGCACTGAAGCTTTCTTT. The encoded protein is CASSPNPGTEAFF.

This sequence joins TRBV4-1 and TRBJ2-5, with TRBD1 matching 7 bases. V trimming: 4 bases; J trimming: 0 bases; junction bases outside the gene matches: 11. This CDR3 contains 17 residues. In germline, CDR1 is MGHRA, CDR2 YSYEKL. The CDR3 protein is CASSLRTPDRDQETQYF. CDR3 nucleotide sequence: TGCGCCAGCAGCCTCCGTACCCCCGACAGGGACCAAGAGACCCAGTACTTC.

This clonotype showed up just a few times. The rearrangement joins TRBV7-2 to TRBJ2-1; D gene unclear. CDR3 length equals 12 residues. V was pared by 3 bases and J by 9 bases, with 9 bases between. The V gene's germline CDR1 is SGHTA and CDR2 FQGNSA. In DNA, the CDR3 is TGTGCCAGCAGCTTGAATGCCGCTGAGCAGTTCTTC. Translation gives CASSLNAAEQFF.

This clonotype showed up just a few times. The CDR3 DNA follows: TGTGCCCCAAGCCCAACAGATACGCAGTATTTT. Translation: CAPSPTDTQYF. The J gene is TRBJ2-3, the V gene TRBV3-1, with no clear D. Per germline, CDR1 LGHDT and CDR2 YNNKEL (reference sequence). Trimming left V 11 bases short and J 3 bases short, with 9 bases between. The CDR3 totals 11 residues.

CDR3 nucleotide sequence: TGCGCCAGCAGCCAAACGACAGGATCACCCCTCCACTTT. The encoded protein is CASSQTTGSPLHF. This chain joins TRBV4-3 and TRBJ1-6; possibly TRBD1 for D (6 bases). The germline V gene has CDR1 LGHNA and CDR2 YSLEER. CDR3 length: 13 residues. The ends were cut back, 2 bases at V and 10 bases at J, with 9 bases in the middle.

A few counts support this clonotype. This chain uses TRBV7-9 with TRBJ2-1, with 12 bases matching TRBD2. CDR1 is SEHNR, CDR2 FQNEAQ, per germline (reference sequence). After removal of 1 base from V and 8 bases from J, the junction contained 3 bases not matched to a gene. The CDR3 sequence is 15 residues long. For the CDR3, the DNA is TGTGCCAGCAGCTTAGGGACTAGCGGGGTGTATGAGCAGTTCTTC. It encodes CASSLGTSGVYEQFF.

The chain combines TRBV20-1 with TRBJ1-5; tentative D call: TRBD1 (6 bases). The germline CDR1 and CDR2 sequences are DFQATT and SNEGSKA (reference sequence). This CDR3 comprises 14 residues. With 3 bases removed from V and 1 base from J, the gap between germline ends came to 10 bases. The CDR3 DNA sequence: TGCAGTGCTAGTGCCACAGGGAGCAATCAGCCCCAGCATTTT. This sequence encodes CSASATGSNQPQHF.

The rearrangement uses TRBV12-3 or TRBV12-4 and TRBJ1-5; 12 bases agree with TRBD1. The J segment lost 5 bases and the V segment lost 2 bases, leaving 4 bases of the junction unmatched. The CDR3 is made up of 16 amino acids. CDR3: CASSLSGTGGDQPQHF. The CDR3 bases are TGTGCCAGCAGTTTATCCGGGACAGGGGGCGATCAGCCCCAGCATTTT.

This clonotype was found a few times. The CDR3 nucleotides are TGTGCCAGCAGTTTATCGGAGTCTCTTTATGGCTACACCTTC. Its translation: CASSLSESLYGYTF. The chain has TRBV12-3 or TRBV12-4 and TRBJ1-2; no reliable D call. The CDR3 consists of 14 residues. Trimming left V 2 bases short and J 5 bases short, with 12 bases between.

The rearrangement joins TRBV2 to TRBJ1-5; TRBD1 aligns across 10 bases. After removal of 5 bases from V and 5 bases from J, the junction contained 3 bases not matched to a gene. The CDR3 totals 14 residues. The germline V gene encodes CDR1 SNHLY and CDR2 FYNNEI. CDR3 region: CASSQTGGDQPQHF. In DNA, the CDR3 is TGTGCCAGCAGTCAGACAGGGGGCGATCAGCCCCAGCATTTT. Looking up the rest from reference TRBV2 and TRBJ1-5 gives the full variable domain: EPEVTQTPSHQVTQMGQEVILRCVPISNHLYFYWYRQILGQKVEFLVSFYNNEISEKSEIFDDQFSVERPDGSNFTLKIRSTKLEDSAMYFCASSQTGGDQPQHFGDGTRLSIL.

The rearrangement links TRBV5-1 to TRBJ2-5; 9 nucleotides agree with TRBD2. Germline V gene sequence: CDR1 SGHRS, CDR2 YFSETQ. V was pared by 0 bases and J by 1 base, with 4 bases of the junction left unmatched. CDR3 length: 16 amino acids. The CDR3 is CASSLVPSGTQETQYF. CDR3 DNA: TGCGCCAGCAGCTTGGTCCCTAGCGGGACCCAAGAGACCCAGTACTTC.

The chain employs TRBV5-1 and TRBJ2-5; 8 positions match TRBD2. With 3 bases clipped from V and 5 bases from J, the junction kept 12 bases outside the gene matches. Germline lookup yields CDR1 SGHRS and CDR2 YFSETQ. This CDR3 has 16 residues. The CDR3 DNA is TGCGCCAGCAGCTCTGGAGAGAGTAGCGGGGTGGAGACCCAGTACTTC. Its protein product is CASSSGESSGVETQYF.

The chain links TRBV4-3 to TRBJ2-4, with D possibly TRBD2 on 7 matching bases. The CDR3 is 17 amino acids. Germline assignment: CDR1 LGHNA and CDR2 YSLEER. V lost 3 bases, J lost 1 base, and 16 bases lay in between. The chain's CDR3 is CASSHVGGPLAKNIQYF. The CDR3 DNA sequence: TGCGCCAGCAGCCACGTGGGGGGGCCCTTGGCCAAAAACATTCAGTACTTC.

This clonotype has at least ten counts. The chain combines TRBV7-3 with TRBJ1-5; D might be TRBD1 (6 bases). V lost 4 bases, J lost 5 bases, and 24 bases lay in between. CDR3 length: 18 residues. Germline V gene sequence: CDR1 SGHTA, CDR2 FQGTGA. CDR3 residues: CASSSPGAVEKEYQPQHF. Written as DNA, the CDR3 is TGTGCCAGCAGCTCGCCGGGGGCGGTGGAAAAAGAATATCAGCCCCAGCATTTT.

This sequence joins TRBV24-1 and TRBJ2-7; TRBD1 matches 7 bases. CDR1 and CDR2 (germline): KGHDR, SFDVKD. Trimming removed 2 bases from V and 3 bases from J; junction bases left unmatched: 6. CDR3 length: 15 amino acids. The CDR3 bases are TGTGCCACCAGTGATTCTGGGACAGCGTGCTACGAGCAGTACTTC. It codes for CATSDSGTACYEQYF.

This clonotype occurred once. The chain links TRBV29-1 to TRBJ2-7, with 9 bases that match TRBD1. Trimming at V came to 3 bases and at J to 5 bases, leaving 11 bases not matched to a gene. This CDR3 region has 15 residues. Germline loops: CDR1 SQVTM, CDR2 ANQGSEA. The CDR3 reads CSVDAWGQGKDEQYF. The CDR3 nucleotides are TGCAGCGTTGACGCTTGGGGACAGGGTAAGGACGAGCAGTACTTC.

In its sample, this clonotype was seen a few times. V gene TRBV5-1 combines with J gene TRBJ2-6; TRBD1 agrees at 7 bases. The CDR3 totals 17 residues. CDR1 is SGHRS and CDR2 is YFSETQ in the germline V gene. The V gene end was trimmed by 4 bases and the J gene end by 0 bases; junction bases not matched to a gene: 7. CDR3 sequence reads: CASSRGTDDSGANVLTF. The CDR3 region has the DNA TGCGCCAGCAGCCGTGGGACAGACGACTCTGGGGCCAACGTCCTGACTTTC.

Ten or more counts support this clonotype. This rearrangement joins TRBV20-1 to TRBJ2-3; no firm D call. This CDR3 contains 14 residues. Germline V gene sequence: CDR1 DFQATT, CDR2 SNEGSKA (reference sequence). Trimming left V 2 bases short and J 2 bases short, with 11 bases between. The CDR3, as DNA: TGCAGTGCTAGAACTCTGGCTTACACAGATACGCAGTATTTT. Amino acid sequence: CSARTLAYTDTQYF.

The V call is TRBV5-1, the J call TRBJ2-5, with a tentative D call TRBD1 (5 bases). V was trimmed by 4 bases and J by 5 bases, leaving 15 bases between them. Germline CDR1 and CDR2: SGHRS and YFSETQ. This CDR3 comprises 14 residues. The CDR3 is CASSQQAGSETQYF. The CDR3 bases are TGCGCCAGCAGCCAGCAGGCAGGGTCGGAGACCCAGTACTTC.

This chain uses TRBV6-1 with TRBJ1-2, with 9 nucleotides matching TRBD1. Germline loops: CDR1 MNHNS, CDR2 SASEGT. Germline trimming cut 3 bases from V and 4 bases from J; bases unmatched to any gene: 0. This CDR3 is built from 13 residues. The CDR3: CASSETGGYGYTF. The CDR3, as DNA: TGTGCCAGCAGTGAGACAGGGGGCTATGGCTACACCTTC.

The V and J genes are TRBV12-3 or TRBV12-4 and TRBJ1-6; weak D call: TRBD1 (5 bases). The CDR3 is 16 residues long. Trimming left V 5 bases short and J 7 bases short, with 18 bases between. The CDR3 loop reads CASSMAGHPGNSPLHF. For the CDR3, the DNA is TGTGCCAGCAGTATGGCAGGGCATCCGGGGAATTCACCCCTCCACTTT.

This chain joins TRBV10-3 and TRBJ1-2, with 7 bases fitting TRBD1. The CDR3 runs to 14 residues. CDR1 is ENHRY and CDR2 is SYGVKD in the germline V gene. Trimming removed 3 bases from V and 6 bases from J; junction bases left unmatched: 7. In DNA, the CDR3 is TGTGCCATCAGTGAAGACAGGGCGAGGGATGGCTACACCTTC. It yields the protein CAISEDRARDGYTF.

The chain has TRBV21-1 and TRBJ2-7; the DNA was not used to check the table's D call, TRBD1. TRBV21-1 is a recognized pseudogene. The CDR3 spans 15 residues. CDR3: CASSNLSDRLYEQYF. CDR3 bases: TGTGCCAGCAGCAACCTTTCTGACAGACTCTACGAGCAGTACTTC.

This clonotype was recorded many times. The chain employs TRBV28 and TRBJ2-7; no clear D gene. Trimming pared 1 base from V and 4 bases from J, leaving 5 bases between. Looked up from germline, CDR1 is MDHEN and CDR2 is SYDVKM. The CDR3 covers 12 residues. The CDR3 DNA sequence: TGTGCCAGCAGTTTATCTGGATACGAGCAGTACGTC. It specifies CASSLSGYEQYV.

The CDR3, as DNA: TGTGCCAGCAGCTTATATGGGTTGAACACTGAAGCTTTCTTT. As protein: CASSLYGLNTEAFF. The chain has TRBV7-8 and TRBJ1-1; D is uncertain. This CDR3 spans 14 amino acids. Germline lookup yields CDR1 SGHVS and CDR2 FQNEAQ. The V gene lost 2 bases and the J gene lost 0 bases, with 7 bases spanning the gap.

The chain couples TRBV6-5 to TRBJ2-7; the match to TRBD1 covers 9 bases. This CDR3 is built from 14 residues. Germline loops: CDR1 MNHEY, CDR2 SVGAGI. The V and J ends lost 8 bases and 1 base, in that order; junction bases with no gene match: 6. CDR3 amino acids: CASEPGQGSYEQYF. DNA for the CDR3: TGTGCCAGCGAACCGGGACAGGGATCCTACGAGCAGTACTTC.